This T cell receptor beta chain is drawn from a study of blood T cells in healthy people across ages. Alongside a J-beta primer mix, a sample-barcoded 5' primer served in a second PCR lasting roughly 7 to 11 cycles. Each single sample gave us at least 3 million CDR3-containing paired-end reads. MiXCR, run by TCRdb on the 5' RACE reads, gives a single entry per CDR3 protein. The sample lists around 800,000 distinct CDR3 sequences, around 68% occurring once. The CDR3 is 15 amino acids. From germline, CDR1 is SGHRS and CDR2 YFSETQ. With V trimmed by 4 bases and J by 2 bases, 7 bases remained unmatched. The sample consisted of blood. J is TRBJ2-5 and V is TRBV5-1, with 8 bases lining up with TRBD1. This receptor was taken from a man aged 30-40 years in good health. CDR3 nucleotide sequence: TGCGCCAGCAGCGGCAGGGGGCTACCTCAAGAGACCCAGTACTTC. This codes for CASSGRGLPQETQYF.